This entry lists 20 T cell receptor beta chains sequenced from one sample in a study of T-cell memory formation after mild COVID-19. Each CDR3 protein gets one entry after TCRdb re-called the 5' RACE reads with MiXCR. The table has about 320,000 distinct CDR3 sequences, over 11% seen once. What was sequenced was PBMCs or a T cell subset sorted from them (not recorded which). These receptors all come from a man aged 18-30 years who had mild COVID-19 (a few samples of this study predate the infection). Cell type and time point are not known.

The table lists this clonotype with a few counts. The V gene is TRBV19, the J gene TRBJ1-1; D unclear. There are 14 residues in the CDR3. The germline V and J ends were trimmed by 2 bases and 0 bases, with 7 bases remaining between them. Germline loops: CDR1 LNHDA, CDR2 SQIVND (reference sequence). The CDR3 loop reads CASSINNLNTEAFF. CDR3 coding DNA: TGTGCCAGTAGTATAAACAATTTGAACACTGAAGCTTTCTTT.

V and J are TRBV29-1 and TRBJ2-2, with a weak D call TRBD2 (5 bases). The germline V gene encodes CDR1 SQVTM and CDR2 ANQGSEA. The CDR3 totals 14 residues. With 7 bases removed from V and 2 bases from J, the gap between germline ends came to 14 bases. The CDR3 coding sequence is TGCAGCGCGAGCCGGGAAACAAACACCGGGGAGCTGTTTTTT. This encodes CSASRETNTGELFF.

This clonotype was detected only a few times. CDR3 loop: CASSPTGGPYNEQFF. DNA for the CDR3: TGTGCCAGCAGCCCTACAGGGGGACCCTACAATGAGCAGTTCTTC. The chain employs TRBV7-9 and TRBJ2-1; 8 bases are a match to TRBD1. V shed 5 bases and J 2 bases; nucleotides not matched to a gene: 5. The CDR3 loop spans 15 amino acids. CDR1 is SEHNR and CDR2 is FQNEAQ in the germline V gene (reference sequence).

A few counts support this clonotype. The V gene is TRBV5-1, the J gene TRBJ1-2, with D unresolved. V was trimmed by 3 bases and J by 1 base, leaving 10 bases between them. Germline loops: CDR1 SGHRS, CDR2 YFSETQ. The CDR3 extends over 14 amino acids. The CDR3 nucleotides read TGCGCCAGCAGCTGGCGAAGCCTTAACTATGGCTACACCTTC. Protein sequence: CASSWRSLNYGYTF.

This sequence joins TRBV12-3 or TRBV12-4 and TRBJ1-5, with D hard to call. The V and J ends lost 3 bases and 7 bases respectively, with 10 bases between them. This CDR3 has 13 amino acids. The CDR3 region is CASSFWVGQPQHF. CDR3 in DNA: TGTGCCAGCAGTTTTTGGGTTGGCCAGCCCCAGCATTTT.

The V call is TRBV20-1, the J call TRBJ2-5, with 8 bases aligning to TRBD2. The CDR3 consists of 15 residues. Germline CDR1 is DFQATT and CDR2 is SNEGSKA (reference sequence). With V trimmed by 5 bases and J by 1 base, 9 bases remained unmatched. The CDR3 protein is CSAPAAGGLQETQYF. The CDR3 region has the DNA TGCAGTGCTCCTGCTGCGGGGGGCCTCCAAGAGACCCAGTACTTC.

The sample holds a few counts of this clonotype. V usage is TRBV7-9 and J usage is TRBJ2-7; weak D call: TRBD1 (6 bases). The CDR3 consists of 15 residues. From germline, CDR1 is SEHNR and CDR2 FQNEAQ (reference sequence). Deletions cut 1 base from V and 3 bases from J, with 13 bases between. The CDR3 loop reads CASSLGAGDLYEQYF. As DNA, the CDR3 is TGTGCCAGCAGCTTAGGGGCAGGGGATCTCTACGAGCAGTACTTC.

The sample holds many counts of this clonotype. V usage is TRBV11-2 and J usage is TRBJ2-7; a possible D gene is TRBD2 (7 bases). Trimming shortened V by 5 bases and J by 0 bases, and 11 bases separated the two germline ends. Germline V gives CDR1 SGHAT, CDR2 FQNNGV. This CDR3 has 14 residues. The CDR3 nucleotides read TGTGCCAGCAGCCCGCGGGGGCGCTCCTACGAGCAGTACTTC. This codes for CASSPRGRSYEQYF.

This clonotype has only a few counts. This chain connects TRBV11-2 to TRBJ2-5; TRBD2 might be the D (6 bases). Germline-derived CDR1 and CDR2 are SGHAT and FQNNGV. This CDR3 region has 15 residues. Deletions cut 6 bases from V and 0 bases from J, with 14 bases between. CDR3 protein: CASREGRWDQETQYF. The CDR3 DNA is TGTGCCAGCAGGGAGGGGCGTTGGGACCAAGAGACCCAGTACTTC.

A few counts support this clonotype. The chain links TRBV21-1 to TRBJ2-4; the D call in the table, TRBD2, was not verified against the DNA. TRBV21-1 constitutes a pseudogene. The CDR3 contains 15 residues. The CDR3 DNA reads as TGTGCCAGCAGCCAACAGGCCCACCTCGGAAACATTCAGTACTTC. Translated: CASSQQAHLGNIQYF.

Many counts were recorded for this clonotype. The chain uses TRBV7-2 and TRBJ2-5; no reliable D call. Deletions cut 5 bases from V and 5 bases from J, with 9 bases between. The CDR3 contains 12 residues. Germline V gene sequence: CDR1 SGHTA, CDR2 FQGNSA. The CDR3 loop reads CASSPSRETQYF. DNA of the CDR3: TGTGCCAGCAGCCCGAGCAGGGAGACCCAGTACTTC.

In its sample, this clonotype was seen many times. The rearrangement links TRBV5-1 to TRBJ1-4; D remains unclear. The CDR3 has 18 residues. Germline CDR1 SGHRS, CDR2 YFSETQ. The ends were cut back, 5 bases at V and 0 bases at J, with 20 bases in the middle. Written as DNA, the CDR3 is TGCGCCAGCAGTGATGCTCTGCGAACTATTGCAACTAATGAAAAACTGTTTTTT. Translated: CASSDALRTIATNEKLFF.

The gene calls are TRBV19 and TRBJ1-5; TRBD1 matches 10 bases. The ends lost 4 bases at V and 0 bases at J; junction bases unmatched: 3. The CDR3 covers 16 residues. The germline V gene has CDR1 LNHDA and CDR2 SQIVND (reference sequence). The CDR3 region is CASSTRTGGSNQPQHF. In DNA, the CDR3 is TGTGCCAGTAGTACCCGGACAGGGGGTAGCAATCAGCCCCAGCATTTT.

This clonotype was picked up a small number of times. The chain couples TRBV5-1 to TRBJ2-1; D possibly corresponds to TRBD2 (5 bases). The CDR3 runs to 14 residues. CDR1 is SGHRS and CDR2 is YFSETQ in the germline V gene. V was shortened by 0 bases and J by 5 bases, with 9 bases between the two germline ends. CDR3 DNA: TGCGCCAGCAGCTTGGGAGGGATCGACAATGAGCAGTTCTTC. Its translation: CASSLGGIDNEQFF.

The table lists this clonotype with a few counts. V is TRBV6-1 and J is TRBJ1-4, with TRBD1 as a possible D gene (6 bases). V was shortened by 10 bases and J by 5 bases, with 14 bases between the two germline ends. Germline loops: CDR1 MNHNS, CDR2 SASEGT. The CDR3 length is 13 residues. In DNA form, the CDR3 reads TGTGCCACCCGCGCCAGGGGAAATGAAAAACTGTTTTTT. This sequence encodes CATRARGNEKLFF.

This chain uses TRBV24-1 with TRBJ2-5, with D unresolved. Trimming cost V 5 bases and J 5 bases, with 11 bases left between them. The CDR3 totals 13 residues. Germline CDR1 KGHDR, CDR2 SFDVKD. As DNA, the CDR3 is TGTGCCACCAGTGTTAAAGGCCGCGAGACCCAGTACTTC. It specifies CATSVKGRETQYF.

This CDR3 reads CSAGHLNTEAFF. In DNA form, the CDR3 reads TGCAGCGCTGGACATCTGAACACTGAAGCTTTCTTT. The chain joins TRBV29-1 to TRBJ1-1; weak D call: TRBD1 (5 bases). Trimming pared 7 bases from V and 0 bases from J, leaving 9 bases between. Looked up from germline, CDR1 is SQVTM and CDR2 is ANQGSEA. CDR3 length: 12 residues.

This clonotype was seen a few times. The chain employs TRBV30 and TRBJ2-3; 8 nucleotides align to TRBD2. This CDR3 spans 15 amino acids. Germline trimming cut 5 bases from V and 4 bases from J; bases unmatched to any gene: 11. Per germline, CDR1 GTSNPN and CDR2 SVGIG (reference sequence). The CDR3 region is CAWGNGGGRADTQYF. The CDR3 DNA sequence: TGTGCCTGGGGCAACGGGGGGGGCCGGGCAGATACGCAGTATTTT.

This clonotype was picked up many times. V and J are TRBV7-9 and TRBJ2-7, with TRBD1 matching over 10 bases. The junction had 9 bases not matched to a gene; V was cut back by 5 bases and J by 2 bases. The CDR3 has 16 residues. Germline values: CDR1 SEHNR, CDR2 FQNEAQ (reference sequence). For the CDR3, the DNA is TGTGCCAGCAGCGCCCACCCGGGACAGGGGACCTACGAGCAGTACTTC. Translation: CASSAHPGQGTYEQYF.

The table lists this clonotype with many counts. The CDR3 DNA is TGCGCCAGCAGCTTGGCGCAGGGGCCATACGAGCAGTACTTC. Its translation is CASSLAQGPYEQYF. The chain joins TRBV5-1 to TRBJ2-7, with D maybe TRBD1 (6 bases). In germline, CDR1 is SGHRS, CDR2 YFSETQ. V lost 0 bases, J lost 4 bases, and 11 bases lay in between. The CDR3 extends over 14 amino acids.